This passage covers 23 T cell receptor beta chains from one sample sequenced in a study of blood T cell repertoires in COVID-19. Clones were sequenced by immunoSEQ multiplex PCR, and TCRdb holds only the in-frame ones, with some missing. The sample contains about 280,000 clones, over 85% of which appear only once. Sequencing was carried out using PBMCs or T cells enriched from blood (not recorded which). Every receptor here comes from a woman aged 60-70 years who had recovered from COVID-19.

The chain employs TRBV7-8 and TRBJ2-3; 7 bases fit TRBD2. After removal of 5 bases from V and 2 bases from J, the junction contained 7 bases not matched to a gene. The V gene's germline CDR1 is SGHVS and CDR2 FQNEAQ. The CDR3 loop spans 15 amino acids. As DNA, the CDR3 is TGTGCCAGCAGCCAACGGGGAGGGGCCACAGATACGCAGTATTTT. Its translation: CASSQRGGATDTQYF.

In DNA form, the CDR3 reads TGTGCCAGCAGCCAATCCAGGGGGAGAGGTGAAAAACTGTTTTTT. It specifies CASSQSRGRGEKLFF. The genes are TRBV3-1 (or the pseudogene TRBV3-2) and TRBJ1-4; 7 bases fit TRBD1. This CDR3 is built from 15 residues. With V trimmed by 2 bases and J by 7 bases, 7 bases remained unmatched. CDR1 and CDR2 from the germline V gene are LGHDT and YNNKEL (reference sequence).

The chain is built from TRBV9 and TRBJ2-6; 8 bases agree with TRBD1. J was trimmed by 0 bases and V by 2 bases; bases with no gene match: 7. There are 18 residues in the CDR3. In germline, CDR1 is SGDLS, CDR2 YYNGEE. The CDR3 DNA reads as TGTGCCAGCAGCGTTGGAACAGGGGGGTACTCTGGGGCCAACGTCCTGACTTTC. It specifies CASSVGTGGYSGANVLTF.

There are a few counts of this clone. The rearrangement links TRBV2 to TRBJ1-1, with a possible D match to TRBD1 (6 bases). The germline V and J ends were trimmed by 4 bases and 0 bases, with 9 bases remaining between them. The CDR3 has 14 amino acids. In germline, CDR1 is SNHLY, CDR2 FYNNEI. CDR3 sequence reads: CASSGQELNTEAFF. CDR3 nucleotide sequence: TGTGCCAGCAGTGGACAGGAACTGAACACTGAAGCTTTCTTT.

J is TRBJ1-1 and V is TRBV6-5; D is ambiguous. The CDR3 spans 12 residues. Per germline, CDR1 MNHEY and CDR2 SVGAGI. V was pared by 9 bases and J by 1 base, with 9 bases between. CDR3 loop: CASKTSNTEAFF. The CDR3 DNA sequence: TGTGCCAGTAAGACTTCGAACACTGAAGCTTTCTTT.

The chain employs TRBV24-1 and TRBJ2-5; TRBD2 matches at 14 bases. V was clipped by 1 base and J by 4 bases; unmatched bases: 13. The CDR3 is made up of 20 amino acids. Germline V lookup: CDR1 KGHDR, CDR2 SFDVKD. The CDR3 DNA sequence: TGTGCCACCAGTGATTTCCGATCGACTAGCGGGAGGGGGAAAGGAGAGACCCAGTACTTC. It translates to CATSDFRSTSGRGKGETQYF.

This chain links TRBV4-1 with TRBJ1-1; D unresolved. Trimming stripped 4 bases from V and 7 bases from J, with 10 bases between. The CDR3 consists of 12 residues. Germline CDR1 is MGHRA and CDR2 is YSYEKL. The CDR3 spells CASSLSYGEAFF. The CDR3 coding sequence is TGCGCCAGCAGCCTTTCCTACGGTGAAGCTTTCTTT.

The J gene is TRBJ1-2, the V gene TRBV7-3, with TRBD1 matching 7 bases. The length of the CDR3 is 14 residues. The germline V gene has CDR1 SGHTA and CDR2 FQGTGA. The J segment lost 6 bases and the V segment lost 0 bases, leaving 4 bases of the junction unmatched. The CDR3 nucleotides are TGTGCCAGCAGCTTAACCCCCAGGGGGAATGGCTACACCTTC. Residues: CASSLTPRGNGYTF.

The chain is built from TRBV25-1 and TRBJ1-6; no clear D gene. This CDR3 contains 15 residues. Germline V lookup: CDR1 MGHDK, CDR2 SYGVNS. Trimming removed 2 bases at V and 7 bases at J, with 12 bases between. CDR3 in DNA: TGTGCCAGCAGTGAACTCGGAGCTGACAATTCACCCCTCCACTTT. Protein sequence: CASSELGADNSPLHF. The entire variable domain, with the rest obtained from reference TRBV25-1 and TRBJ1-6, is as follows: EADIYQTPRYLVIGTGKKITLECSQTMGHDKMYWYQQDPGMELHLIHYSYGVNSTEKGDLSSESTVSRIRTEHFPLTLESARPSHTSQYLCASSELGADNSPLHFGNGTRLTVT.

The J gene is TRBJ2-2, the V gene TRBV9; TRBD1 matches at 9 bases. J lost 4 bases, V lost 4 bases, and 11 bases had no gene match. CDR1 and CDR2 from the germline V gene are SGDLS and YYNGEE. The CDR3 is made up of 17 amino acids. The CDR3 sequence is CASSPHRGTGFTGELFF. CDR3 nucleotide sequence: TGTGCCAGCAGCCCTCACCGTGGGACAGGGTTCACCGGGGAGCTGTTTTTT.

This clone appeared a few times. The J gene is TRBJ2-5, the V gene TRBV29-1, with D uncertain. The CDR3 length is 12 residues. CDR1 is SQVTM and CDR2 is ANQGSEA in the germline V gene. Trimming cost V 3 bases and J 4 bases, with 9 bases left between them. The CDR3 bases are TGCAGCGTTGACTCCCTCCGAGAGACCCAGTACTTC. It codes for CSVDSLRETQYF.

The chain couples TRBV28 to TRBJ1-1, with TRBD1 matching 9 bases. Germline lookup yields CDR1 MDHEN and CDR2 SYDVKM. The CDR3 is 17 amino acids. V lost 4 bases, J lost 4 bases, and 13 bases stayed unmatched. The CDR3 DNA is TGTGCCAGCAGTTCCGAAATACAGGGGGCTAGGGGCACTGAAGCTTTCTTT. Translation: CASSSEIQGARGTEAFF.

This chain connects TRBV19 to TRBJ1-6, with a tentative D call TRBD1 (5 bases). CDR1 is LNHDA and CDR2 is SQIVND in the germline V gene (reference sequence). V was pared by 7 bases and J by 4 bases, with 14 bases between. CDR3 length: 15 amino acids. CDR3 bases: TGTGCCAGTAATTCAGGGCGAAGTTATAATTCACCCCTCCACTTT. Residues: CASNSGRSYNSPLHF.

The chain combines TRBV2 with TRBJ1-6, with TRBD1 matching over 8 bases. The V gene's germline CDR1 is SNHLY and CDR2 FYNNEI. V shed 5 bases and J 3 bases; nucleotides not matched to a gene: 3. The CDR3 has 15 residues. CDR3 bases: TGTGCCAGCAGTACTGACAGGGGCTATAATTCACCCCTCCACTTT. Protein: CASSTDRGYNSPLHF.

This chain connects TRBV5-1 to TRBJ2-1; the match to TRBD1 covers 7 bases. V dropped 0 bases and J dropped 2; count of bases not matched to a gene: 5. The CDR3 length is 16 residues. CDR1 is SGHRS, CDR2 YFSETQ, per germline. For the CDR3, the DNA is TGCGCCAGCAGCTTGGTAGGGGGCCGGACCTACAATGAGCAGTTCTTC. This encodes CASSLVGGRTYNEQFF.

The V and J genes are TRBV28 and TRBJ2-3, with TRBD2 matching 8 bases. CDR1 is MDHEN, CDR2 SYDVKM, per germline. The CDR3 length is 14 residues. V was pared by 6 bases and J by 3 bases, with 5 bases of the junction left unmatched. The CDR3: CASRFQRETDTQYF. CDR3 DNA sequence: TGTGCCAGCAGGTTCCAGCGGGAGACAGATACGCAGTATTTT.

The J gene is TRBJ2-3, the V gene TRBV6-5; D remains ambiguous. The germline gives CDR1 MNHEY, CDR2 SVGAGI. Trimming removed 6 bases from V and 0 bases from J, with 10 bases in between. This CDR3 spans 14 amino acids. As DNA, the CDR3 is TGTGCCAGCAGCCCACAGTTTAGCACAGATACGCAGTATTTT. Its translation is CASSPQFSTDTQYF.

Here the CDR3 reads CASSLPSRSSGELFF. CDR3 in DNA: TGTGCCAGCAGCTTGCCATCTAGATCGAGCGGGGAGCTGTTTTTT. The rearrangement uses TRBV5-4 and TRBJ2-2, with no clear D. V lost 1 base and J lost 7, with 14 bases in between. The CDR3 runs 15 residues. The germline V gene has CDR1 SGHNT and CDR2 YYREEE (reference sequence).

The rearrangement joins TRBV7-9 to TRBJ2-2; 15 bases match TRBD2. There are 15 residues in the CDR3. The germline CDR1 and CDR2 sequences are SEHNR and FQNEAQ (reference sequence). V was pared by 5 bases and J by 9 bases, with 4 bases of the junction left unmatched. Here the CDR3 reads CASSTGTSGRRELFF. The CDR3 bases are TGTGCCAGCAGCACCGGGACTAGCGGGAGGAGGGAGCTGTTTTTT.

This chain joins TRBV11-2 and TRBJ1-1; D is ambiguous. The CDR3 covers 12 residues. The germline V gene encodes CDR1 SGHAT and CDR2 FQNNGV. V was clipped by 3 bases and J by 0 bases, with 2 bases between them. The DNA of the CDR3 is TGTGCCAGCAGCTTCGTGAACACTGAAGCTTTCTTT. Protein: CASSFVNTEAFF.

The gene calls are TRBV9 and TRBJ2-2; a weak D match, TRBD2 (6 bases). The germline V gene encodes CDR1 SGDLS and CDR2 YYNGEE. This CDR3 has 15 amino acids. Trimming took off 4 bases at V and 0 bases at J, with 10 bases between the two ends. CDR3 sequence (DNA): TGTGCCAGCAGCCAAGGAGGGTCGAACACCGGGGAGCTGTTTTTT. It yields the protein CASSQGGSNTGELFF.

The chain recombines TRBV5-1 with TRBJ1-6; TRBD1 is a possible D gene (6 bases). The CDR3 runs 16 residues. Looked up from germline, CDR1 is SGHRS and CDR2 is YFSETQ. Trimming left V 5 bases short and J 7 bases short, with 19 bases between. CDR3 bases: TGCGCCAGCAGTACGACCGGGACAAGGAGCAATTCACCCCTCCACTTT. Translated: CASSTTGTRSNSPLHF.

The J gene is TRBJ1-3, the V gene TRBV28, with TRBD1 matching 8 bases. The J segment lost 3 bases and the V segment lost 4 bases, leaving 8 bases of the junction unmatched. The CDR3 is 16 residues long. CDR1 and CDR2 (germline): MDHEN, SYDVKM. Here the CDR3 reads CASSSPTGVNGNTIYF. The DNA of the CDR3 is TGTGCCAGCAGTTCCCCGACAGGGGTCAATGGAAACACCATATATTTT.